The 8 T cell receptor beta chains listed next were all sequenced from one sample in a study of shared clonotypes between healthy human individuals. The protocol was immunoSEQ multiplex PCR, while the TCRdb copy is restricted to in-frame clones and leaves out a portion. The table has approximately 2.3 million clones, approximately 93% seen once. The source material was naive CD4+ T cells from PBMCs. Subset meaning: CD45RA+ positively selected. The receptors come from a man between 18 and 35 years old in good health. Some clones in this sample may be carry-over from other donors' samples.

As regards this clone: The DNA is left out, because the CDR3 cannot be placed on it with certainty; the CDR3 is given as TCRdb lists it. The chain recombines TRBV27 with TRBJ1-1; the D segment call TRBD1 is taken from the table without a DNA check. CDR1 is MNHEY and CDR2 is SMNVEV in the germline V gene (reference sequence). The CDR3 is 15 residues long, counting both termini. The CDR3 spells CASSTSGQLFPEAFF.

The genes are TRBV6-6 and TRBJ2-7; D may be TRBD2 (6 bases). V was shortened by 2 bases and J by 3 bases, with 11 bases between the two germline ends. Germline V gene lookup returns CDR1 MNHNY and CDR2 SVGAGI (reference sequence). The CDR3 contains 14 residues. As DNA, the CDR3 is TGTGCCAGCAGTTACGGGGGAGGCCTCTACGAGCAGTACTTC. The encoded protein is CASSYGGGLYEQYF.

The chain is built from TRBV11-2 and TRBJ1-1; 7 positions agree with TRBD1. Germline V gene data show CDR1 as SGHAT and CDR2 as FQNNGV. The CDR3 is 14 residues long. Losses at the gene ends were 2 bases for V and 7 bases for J; bases not matched to a gene: 7. CDR3 residues: CASSLNAAGGEAFF. CDR3 DNA: TGTGCCAGCAGCTTAAATGCCGCAGGGGGTGAAGCTTTCTTT.

This chain links TRBV11-2 with TRBJ1-2; 7 nucleotides match TRBD1. V lost 4 bases and J lost 5; bases outside the gene matches: 16. CDR3 length: 17 amino acids. Germline V lookup: CDR1 SGHAT, CDR2 FQNNGV. The CDR3 nucleotides are TGTGCCAGCAGCTCCCTACGACAGGGAACAGCCAATTATGGCTACACCTTC. Amino acid sequence: CASSSLRQGTANYGYTF.

This clone appeared once. The chain recombines TRBV7-2 with TRBJ2-7; 9 positions agree with TRBD2. CDR3 length: 16 amino acids. Germline values: CDR1 SGHTA, CDR2 FQGNSA. The V segment lost 5 bases and the J segment 0 bases; nucleotides outside the gene matches: 8. In DNA, the CDR3 is TGTGCCAGCAGCGCCCGTAGCGGGAGTTTCTCCTACGAGCAGTACTTC. Protein: CASSARSGSFSYEQYF.

Of note for this clone: Distinct nucleotide sequences in the sample also encode this CDR3. V is TRBV5-4 and J is TRBJ1-2, with 9 bases fitting TRBD1. The CDR3 has 12 amino acids. Germline V gene data show CDR1 as SGHNT and CDR2 as YYREEE (reference sequence). Trimming removed 2 bases from V and 8 bases from J; junction bases left unmatched: 1. For the CDR3, the DNA is TGTGCCAGCAGCTTAGACAGGGGGGGCTACACCTTC. Protein product: CASSLDRGGYTF.

J is TRBJ1-3 and V is TRBV19, with TRBD1 as a possible D gene (5 bases). The ends were cut back, 6 bases at V and 4 bases at J, with 13 bases in the middle. The CDR3 is 14 residues long. Germline lookup yields CDR1 LNHDA and CDR2 SQIVND (reference sequence). The CDR3 loop is CASSPGTTGNTIYF. The CDR3 DNA sequence: TGTGCCAGTAGCCCCGGGACCACGGGAAACACCATATATTTT.

Here the CDR3 reads CASSLRTGLYGYTF. The CDR3 nucleotides are TGTGCCAGCAGCCTGCGGACAGGCCTCTATGGCTACACCTTC. V gene TRBV6-5 combines with J gene TRBJ1-2, with 7 bases matching TRBD1. The CDR3 runs 14 residues. CDR1 and CDR2 (germline): MNHEY, SVGAGI. Trimming cost V 6 bases and J 4 bases; bases outside gene matches: 8.